The sequence of this T cell receptor beta chain was determined in a study of cytomegalovirus exposure and HLA in healthy donors. In the study overall: A later analysis reported the 120 or so validation repertoires used the same platform as the roughly 670 first-cohort repertoires.

A remark on this clone: The antigen is unknown. The junction does not match germline at one end; this may be a read error.

Germline V gives CDR1 MNHEY, CDR2 SVGAGI. CDR3 size: 11 residues. The study, taken as a whole, reports: Cytomegalovirus association was assigned to approximately 160 TCR beta chains. Within the 120 validation repertoires, first-cohort TCR clusters tended to co-occur, according to a later analysis.

Sequencing used immunoSEQ multiplex PCR; TCRdb keeps in-frame clones, though not all of them. This table has 100,000 to 150,000 clones, over 85% appearing once. This receptor was identified in a young man in good health and CMV-seronegative. Sequencing used PBMCs. The V call is TRBV6-5, the J call TRBJ1-2; D call uncertain. The CDR3 loop reads CRTGSNYGYTF. Written as DNA, the CDR3 is TGCCGAACCGGGTCTAACTATGGCTACACCTTC.